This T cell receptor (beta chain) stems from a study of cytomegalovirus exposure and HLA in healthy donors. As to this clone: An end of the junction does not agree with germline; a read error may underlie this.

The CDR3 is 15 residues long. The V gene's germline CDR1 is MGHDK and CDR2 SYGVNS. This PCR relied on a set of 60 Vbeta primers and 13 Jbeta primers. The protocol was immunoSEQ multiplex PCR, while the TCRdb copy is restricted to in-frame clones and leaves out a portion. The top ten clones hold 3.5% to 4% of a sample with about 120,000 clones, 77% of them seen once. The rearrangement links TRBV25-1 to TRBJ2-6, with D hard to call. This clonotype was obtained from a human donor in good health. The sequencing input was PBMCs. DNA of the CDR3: TGTGCCCGCAGTGAAACGGGTCGCTGGGCCAACGTCCTGACTTTC. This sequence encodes CARSETGRWANVLTF.